A single T cell receptor (beta chain) is shown here with its context. These data originate in a study of blood T cell repertoires in COVID-19. About the study: Italy, Spain and the United States were the sources of the convalescent and acute COVID-19 samples.

The CDR3 spans 18 residues. Germline CDR1 is LNHDA and CDR2 is SQIVND (reference sequence). After removal of 3 bases from V and 0 bases from J, the junction contained 4 bases not matched to a gene. Assay: immunoSEQ multiplex PCR; the TCRdb copy retains only in-frame clones and omits some. The repertoire holds nearly 200,000 clones, with about 83% as singletons. The sequence came from a woman between 70 and 85 years old with active or convalescent COVID-19. The sample was peripheral blood. V usage is TRBV19 and J usage is TRBJ2-1; 14 positions match TRBD2. Here the CDR3 DNA reads TGTGCCAGTAGTATGGGACTAGCGGGAGTCCACTCCTACAATGAGCAGTTCTTC. Residues: CASSMGLAGVHSYNEQFF.